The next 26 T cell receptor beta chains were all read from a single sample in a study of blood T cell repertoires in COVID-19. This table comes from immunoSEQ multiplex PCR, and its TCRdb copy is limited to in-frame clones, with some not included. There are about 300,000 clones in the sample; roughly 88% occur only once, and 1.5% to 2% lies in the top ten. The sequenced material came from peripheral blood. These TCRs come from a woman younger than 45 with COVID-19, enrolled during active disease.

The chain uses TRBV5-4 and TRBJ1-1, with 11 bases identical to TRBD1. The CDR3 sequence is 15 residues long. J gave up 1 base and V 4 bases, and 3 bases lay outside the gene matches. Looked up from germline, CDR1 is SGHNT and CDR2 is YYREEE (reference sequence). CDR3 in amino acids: CASSPDRGPNTEAFF. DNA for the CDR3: TGTGCCAGCAGCCCGGACAGGGGGCCGAACACTGAAGCTTTCTTT. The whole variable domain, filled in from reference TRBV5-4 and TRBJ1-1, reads ETGVTQSPTHLIKTRGQQVTLRCSSQSGHNTVSWYQQALGQGPQFIFQYYREEENGRGNFPPRFSGLQFPNYSSELNVNALELDDSALYLCASSPDRGPNTEAFFGQGTRLTVV.

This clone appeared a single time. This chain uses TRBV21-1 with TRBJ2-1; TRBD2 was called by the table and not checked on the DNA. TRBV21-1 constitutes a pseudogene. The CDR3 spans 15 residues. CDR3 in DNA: TGTGCCAGCAGAGGAGCGGGGGGGCTTTCCAATGAGCAGTTCTTC. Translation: CASRGAGGLSNEQFF.

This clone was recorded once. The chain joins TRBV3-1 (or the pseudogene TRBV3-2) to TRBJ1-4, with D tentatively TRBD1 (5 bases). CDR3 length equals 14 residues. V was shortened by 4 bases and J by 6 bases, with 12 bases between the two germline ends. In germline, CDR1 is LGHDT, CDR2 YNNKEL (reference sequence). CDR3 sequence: CASSPKGLDEKLFF. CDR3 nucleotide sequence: TGTGCCAGCAGCCCCAAGGGGCTGGATGAAAAACTGTTTTTT.

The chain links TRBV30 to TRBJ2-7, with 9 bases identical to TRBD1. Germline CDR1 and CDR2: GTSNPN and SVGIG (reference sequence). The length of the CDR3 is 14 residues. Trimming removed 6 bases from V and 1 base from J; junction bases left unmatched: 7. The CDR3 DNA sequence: TGTGCCTGTAAGGGACAGGGCGGTTCCTACGAGCAGTACTTC. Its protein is CACKGQGGSYEQYF. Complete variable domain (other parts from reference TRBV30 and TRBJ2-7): SQTIHQWPATLVQPVGSPLSLECTVEGTSNPNLYWYRQAAGRGLQLLFYSVGIGQISSEVPQNLSASRPQDRQFILSSKKLLLSDSGFYLCACKGQGGSYEQYFGPGTRLTVT.

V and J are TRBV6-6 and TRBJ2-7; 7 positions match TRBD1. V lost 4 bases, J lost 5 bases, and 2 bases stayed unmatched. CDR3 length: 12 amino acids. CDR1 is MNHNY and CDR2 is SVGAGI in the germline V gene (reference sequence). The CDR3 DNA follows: TGTGCCAGCAGTTCGACAGGGAACGAGCAGTACTTC. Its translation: CASSSTGNEQYF.

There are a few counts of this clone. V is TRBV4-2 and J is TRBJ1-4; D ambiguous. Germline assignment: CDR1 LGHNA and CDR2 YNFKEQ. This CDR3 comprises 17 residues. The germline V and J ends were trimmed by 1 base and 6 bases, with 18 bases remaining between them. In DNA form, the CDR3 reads TGTGCCAGCAGCCAAGTAAGCGAGGGAATTGTGTATGAAAAACTGTTTTTT. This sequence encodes CASSQVSEGIVYEKLFF.

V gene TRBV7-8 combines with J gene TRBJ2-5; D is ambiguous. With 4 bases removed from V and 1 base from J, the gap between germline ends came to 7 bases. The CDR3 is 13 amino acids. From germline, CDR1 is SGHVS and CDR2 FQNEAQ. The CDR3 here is CASSSSPQETQYF. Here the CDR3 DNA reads TGTGCCAGCAGCTCATCCCCCCAAGAGACCCAGTACTTC.

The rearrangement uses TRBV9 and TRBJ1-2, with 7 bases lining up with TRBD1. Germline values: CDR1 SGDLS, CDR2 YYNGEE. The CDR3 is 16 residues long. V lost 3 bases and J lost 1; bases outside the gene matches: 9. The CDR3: CASSGTGDSVNYGYTF. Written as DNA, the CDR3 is TGTGCCAGCAGCGGAACAGGGGATTCAGTTAACTATGGCTACACCTTC.

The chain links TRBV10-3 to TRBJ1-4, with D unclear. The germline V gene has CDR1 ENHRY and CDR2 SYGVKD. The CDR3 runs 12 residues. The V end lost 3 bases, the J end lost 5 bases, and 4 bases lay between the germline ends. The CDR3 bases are TGTGCCATCAGTGATAGAAATGAAAAACTGTTTTTT. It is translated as CAISDRNEKLFF.

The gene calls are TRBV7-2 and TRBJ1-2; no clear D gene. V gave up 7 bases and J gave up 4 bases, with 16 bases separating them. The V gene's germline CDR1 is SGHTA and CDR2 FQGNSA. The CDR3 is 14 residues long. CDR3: CASTEVLSAYGYTF. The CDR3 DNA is TGTGCCAGCACCGAGGTCCTCTCGGCCTATGGCTACACCTTC.

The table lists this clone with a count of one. CDR3 bases: TGCGCCAGCAGCCGGGGAACGGGGGGAGCCGGAGATACGCAGTATTTT. This gives the protein CASSRGTGGAGDTQYF. The V gene is TRBV4-1, the J gene TRBJ2-3; TRBD2 agrees at 7 bases. CDR3 size: 16 residues. CDR1 MGHRA and CDR2 YSYEKL come from the germline V gene. Trimming took 4 bases from V and 5 from J; bases not matched to a gene: 12.

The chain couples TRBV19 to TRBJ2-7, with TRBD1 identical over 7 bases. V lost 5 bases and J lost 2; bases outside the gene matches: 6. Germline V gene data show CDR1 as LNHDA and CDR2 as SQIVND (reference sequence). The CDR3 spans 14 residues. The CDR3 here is CASSADRAAYEQYV. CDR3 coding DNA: TGTGCCAGTAGTGCCGACAGGGCCGCCTACGAGCAGTACGTC.

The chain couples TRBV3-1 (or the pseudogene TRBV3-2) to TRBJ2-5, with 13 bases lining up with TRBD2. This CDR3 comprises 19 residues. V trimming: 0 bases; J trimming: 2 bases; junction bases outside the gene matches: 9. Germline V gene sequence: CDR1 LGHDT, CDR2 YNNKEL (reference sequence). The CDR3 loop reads CASSQDLVGLAGAQETQYF. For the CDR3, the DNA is TGTGCCAGCAGCCAAGATCTAGTTGGACTAGCGGGGGCTCAAGAGACCCAGTACTTC.

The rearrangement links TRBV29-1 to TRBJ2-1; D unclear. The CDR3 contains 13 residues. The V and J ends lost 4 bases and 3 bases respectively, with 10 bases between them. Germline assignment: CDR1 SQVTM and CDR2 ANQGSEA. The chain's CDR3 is CSVVTDRYNEQFF. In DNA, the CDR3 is TGCAGCGTTGTCACAGACCGCTACAATGAGCAGTTCTTC.

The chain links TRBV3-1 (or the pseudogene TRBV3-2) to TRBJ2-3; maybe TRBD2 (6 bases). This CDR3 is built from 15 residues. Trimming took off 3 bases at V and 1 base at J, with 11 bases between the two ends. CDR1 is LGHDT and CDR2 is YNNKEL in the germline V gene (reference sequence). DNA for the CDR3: TGTGCCAGCAGCCAGGTGCGGGGTCGCACAGATACGCAGTATTTT. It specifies CASSQVRGRTDTQYF.

CDR3 in amino acids: CSAITGLIRDTQYF. The CDR3 DNA sequence: TGCAGCGCGATAACGGGTCTCATACGAGATACGCAGTATTTT. J is TRBJ2-3 and V is TRBV29-1; no reliable D call. The ends were cut back, 7 bases at V and 5 bases at J, with 19 bases in the middle. This CDR3 comprises 14 residues. The germline CDR1 and CDR2 sequences are SQVTM and ANQGSEA.

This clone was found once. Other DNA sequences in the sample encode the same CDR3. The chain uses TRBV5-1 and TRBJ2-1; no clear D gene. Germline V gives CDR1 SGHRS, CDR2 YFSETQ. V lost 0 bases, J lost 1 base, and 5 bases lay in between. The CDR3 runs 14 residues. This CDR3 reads CASSLGQSYNEQFF. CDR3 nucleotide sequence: TGCGCCAGCAGCTTGGGCCAGTCCTACAATGAGCAGTTCTTC.

CDR3 nucleotides: TGTGCCAGCAGTTACGTATCGGGACAGGGCCTCGGTCAGTATGGCTACACCTTC. Its protein product is CASSYVSGQGLGQYGYTF. V usage is TRBV6-2 or TRBV6-3 and J usage is TRBJ1-2; 9 nucleotides agree with TRBD1. The CDR3 has 18 amino acids. In germline, CDR1 is MNHEY, CDR2 SVGEGT. The trim removed 2 bases at V and 5 bases at J, leaving 15 bases unmatched.

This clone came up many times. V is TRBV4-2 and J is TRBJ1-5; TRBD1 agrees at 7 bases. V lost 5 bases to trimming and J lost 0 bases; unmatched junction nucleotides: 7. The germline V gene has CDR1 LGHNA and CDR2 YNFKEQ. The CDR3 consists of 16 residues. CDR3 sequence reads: CASSAGTADSNQPQHF. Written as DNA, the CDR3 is TGTGCCAGCAGCGCCGGGACAGCTGATAGCAATCAGCCCCAGCATTTT.

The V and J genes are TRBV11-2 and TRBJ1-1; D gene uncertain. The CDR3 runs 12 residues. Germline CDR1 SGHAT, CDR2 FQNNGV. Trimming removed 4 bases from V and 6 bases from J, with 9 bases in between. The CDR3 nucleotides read TGTGCCAGCAGCTCAACGGGTCCTGAAGCTTTCTTT. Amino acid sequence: CASSSTGPEAFF. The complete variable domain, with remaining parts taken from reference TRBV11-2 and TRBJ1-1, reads EAGVAQSPRYKIIEKRQSVAFWCNPISGHATLYWYQQILGQGPKLLIQFQNNGVVDDSQLPKDRFSAERLKGVDSTLKIQPAKLEDSAVYLCASSSTGPEAFFGQGTRLTVV.

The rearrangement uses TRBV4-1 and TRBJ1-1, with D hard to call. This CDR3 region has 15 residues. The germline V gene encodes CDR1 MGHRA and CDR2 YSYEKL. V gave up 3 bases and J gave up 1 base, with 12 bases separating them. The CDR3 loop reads CASSQVFRGNTEAFF. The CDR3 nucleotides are TGCGCCAGCAGCCAGGTATTTCGGGGGAACACTGAAGCTTTCTTT.

The CDR3 reads CASSPKKQGSSGNTIYF. For the CDR3, the DNA is TGCGCCAGCAGCCCCAAGAAACAGGGAAGCTCTGGAAACACCATATATTTT. The chain couples TRBV5-1 to TRBJ1-3; a possible D gene is TRBD1 (6 bases). Trimming cost V 4 bases and J 0 bases, with 17 bases left between them. The germline V gene has CDR1 SGHRS and CDR2 YFSETQ. The CDR3 length is 17 residues. Combining the CDR3 with reference TRBV5-1 and TRBJ1-3 gives the whole variable domain KAGVTQTPRYLIKTRGQQVTLSCSPISGHRSVSWYQQTPGQGLQFLFEYFSETQRNKGNFPGRFSGRQFSNSRSEMNVSTLELGDSALYLCASSPKKQGSSGNTIYFGEGSWLTVV.

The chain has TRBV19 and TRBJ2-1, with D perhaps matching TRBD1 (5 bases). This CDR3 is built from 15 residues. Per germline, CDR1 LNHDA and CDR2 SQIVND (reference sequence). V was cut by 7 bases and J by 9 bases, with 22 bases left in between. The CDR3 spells CASNGVGLGVGEQFF. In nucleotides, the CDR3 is TGTGCCAGTAATGGGGTAGGTTTAGGGGTGGGTGAGCAGTTCTTC.

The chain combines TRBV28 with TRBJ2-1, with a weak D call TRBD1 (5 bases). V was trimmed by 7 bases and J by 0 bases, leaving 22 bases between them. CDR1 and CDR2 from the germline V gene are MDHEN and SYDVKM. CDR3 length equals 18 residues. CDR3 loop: CASIFRKGAPSSYNEQFF. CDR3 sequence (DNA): TGTGCCAGCATCTTTCGAAAAGGGGCTCCGAGCTCCTACAATGAGCAGTTCTTC.

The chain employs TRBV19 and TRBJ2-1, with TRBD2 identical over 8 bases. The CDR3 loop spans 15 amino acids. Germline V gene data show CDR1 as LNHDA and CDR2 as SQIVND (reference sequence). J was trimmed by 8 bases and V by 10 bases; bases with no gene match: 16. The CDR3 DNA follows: TGTGCCACCGCTCCCGGGACTAGGGGTAGGGATGAGCAGTTCTTC. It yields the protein CATAPGTRGRDEQFF.

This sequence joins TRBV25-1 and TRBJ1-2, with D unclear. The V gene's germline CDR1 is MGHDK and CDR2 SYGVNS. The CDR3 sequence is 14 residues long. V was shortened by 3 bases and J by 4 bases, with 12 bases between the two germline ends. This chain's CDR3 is CASSEGGGGYGYTF. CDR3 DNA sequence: TGTGCCAGCAGTGAGGGTGGAGGAGGCTATGGCTACACCTTC.